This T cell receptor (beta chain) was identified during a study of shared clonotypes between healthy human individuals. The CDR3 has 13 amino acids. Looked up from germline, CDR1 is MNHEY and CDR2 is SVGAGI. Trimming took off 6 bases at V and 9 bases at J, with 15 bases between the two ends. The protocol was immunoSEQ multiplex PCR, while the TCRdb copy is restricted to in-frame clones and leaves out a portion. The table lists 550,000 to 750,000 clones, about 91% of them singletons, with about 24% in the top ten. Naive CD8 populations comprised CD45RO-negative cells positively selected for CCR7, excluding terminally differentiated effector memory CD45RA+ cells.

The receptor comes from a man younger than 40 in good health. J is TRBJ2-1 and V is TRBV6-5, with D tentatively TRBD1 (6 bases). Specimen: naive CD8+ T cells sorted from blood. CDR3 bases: TGTGCCAGCAGGGGGGCGATTTTGGGTGAGCAGTTCTTC. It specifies CASRGAILGEQFF.